What follows are 14 T cell receptor beta chains derived from one specimen sequenced in a study of blood T cell repertoires in COVID-19. Only in-frame clones appear in the TCRdb table, and some are missing; sequencing was by immunoSEQ multiplex PCR. The top ten hold 5.2% of the sample, which has 150,000 to 200,000 clones, roughly 82% seen once. The sequencing input was peripheral blood. The receptors shown here come from a woman in her twenties or thirties with acute or convalescent COVID-19.

This chain uses TRBV7-6 with TRBJ2-1, with D perhaps matching TRBD2 (6 bases). In germline, CDR1 is SGHVS, CDR2 FNYEAQ. The CDR3 covers 13 residues. Between the trimmed V and J ends, which lost 2 bases and 9 bases, there was a span of 11 bases. CDR3: CASSLNGGAEQFF. CDR3 nucleotides: TGTGCCAGCAGCTTAAACGGGGGAGCTGAGCAGTTCTTC.

The rearrangement joins TRBV5-4 to TRBJ2-6; D is uncertain. The V gene lost 4 bases and the J gene lost 0 bases, with 14 bases spanning the gap. Germline CDR1 is SGHNT and CDR2 is YYREEE (reference sequence). The CDR3 runs 17 residues. The CDR3 is CASSRREASSGANVLTF. CDR3 nucleotides: TGTGCCAGCAGCCGTCGCGAGGCCAGCTCTGGGGCCAACGTCCTGACTTTC.

The chain uses TRBV10-3 and TRBJ2-6; TRBD2 aligns across 9 bases. Germline assignment: CDR1 ENHRY and CDR2 SYGVKD. The CDR3 consists of 16 residues. The junction had 5 bases not matched to a gene; V was cut back by 4 bases and J by 4 bases. The CDR3 nucleotides read TGTGCCATCAGTGCCCAGCGGGGGGCCGGGGCCAACGTCCTGACTTTC. It is translated as CAISAQRGAGANVLTF.

The chain carries TRBV27 and TRBJ2-3; D is perhaps TRBD2 (5 bases). Germline CDR1 and CDR2: MNHEY and SMNVEV (reference sequence). The length of the CDR3 is 16 residues. Between the trimmed V and J ends, which lost 5 bases and 6 bases, there was a span of 21 bases. The DNA of the CDR3 is TGTGCCAGCAGTCCGTCTAGCTTCTCCCAGAGGGATACGCAGTATTTT. Its translation is CASSPSSFSQRDTQYF.

The rearrangement uses TRBV28 and TRBJ1-2; D perhaps matches TRBD1 (6 bases). This CDR3 has 14 amino acids. V lost 6 bases to trimming and J lost 4 bases, with 15 bases between them. Germline assignment: CDR1 MDHEN and CDR2 SYDVKM. This chain's CDR3 is CASRLRGAGYGYTF. CDR3 in DNA: TGTGCCAGCAGACTCAGGGGCGCTGGCTATGGCTACACCTTC.

The rearrangement uses TRBV5-1 and TRBJ1-2; D is possibly TRBD1 (6 bases). Trimming left V 0 bases short and J 3 bases short, with 15 bases between. Germline values: CDR1 SGHRS, CDR2 YFSETQ. The CDR3 totals 16 residues. CDR3 nucleotides: TGCGCCAGCAGCTTGGAATCAGGGGCGCCTCACTATGGCTACACCTTC. Its protein is CASSLESGAPHYGYTF.

The chain couples TRBV2 to TRBJ2-1; 7 nucleotides agree with TRBD2. With V trimmed by 6 bases and J by 8 bases, 4 bases remained unmatched. The CDR3 sequence is 12 residues long. The germline V gene encodes CDR1 SNHLY and CDR2 FYNNEI. CDR3 residues: CASRLTSHEQFF. CDR3 bases: TGTGCCAGCAGACTGACTAGCCATGAGCAGTTCTTC. Full variable domain (outside the CDR3, taken from reference TRBV2 and TRBJ2-1): EPEVTQTPSHQVTQMGQEVILRCVPISNHLYFYWYRQILGQKVEFLVSFYNNEISEKSEIFDDQFSVERPDGSNFTLKIRSTKLEDSAMYFCASRLTSHEQFFGPGTRLTVL.

This clone showed up just a few times. The rearrangement joins TRBV5-1 to TRBJ1-6; D is unclear. The germline V gene has CDR1 SGHRS and CDR2 YFSETQ. There are 16 residues in the CDR3. The V end was cut by 2 bases, the J end by 9 bases, with 18 bases between. The CDR3 DNA reads as TGCGCCAGCAGCTTAGAGGGAGGTATCGGAGGTTCACCCCTCCACTTT. It is translated as CASSLEGGIGGSPLHF.

This CDR3 is CSAWNRDRVGTEAFF. Written as DNA, the CDR3 is TGCAGCGCCTGGAACCGGGACAGGGTTGGCACTGAAGCTTTCTTT. The genes are TRBV29-1 and TRBJ1-1; 9 nucleotides align to TRBD1. This CDR3 spans 15 amino acids. Germline V gene data show CDR1 as SQVTM and CDR2 as ANQGSEA. V lost 7 bases and J lost 4; bases outside the gene matches: 13.

The J gene is TRBJ1-6, the V gene TRBV11-2, with 8 bases fitting TRBD1. The V gene's germline CDR1 is SGHAT and CDR2 FQNNGV. The CDR3 length is 12 residues. Trimming at V came to 5 bases and at J to 15 bases, leaving 6 bases not matched to a gene. The CDR3 DNA follows: TGTGCCAGCAGCACCCGACAGGGGAACCTCCACTTT. Protein: CASSTRQGNLHF. Variable domain in full (rest from reference TRBV11-2 and TRBJ1-6): EAGVAQSPRYKIIEKRQSVAFWCNPISGHATLYWYQQILGQGPKLLIQFQNNGVVDDSQLPKDRFSAERLKGVDSTLKIQPAKLEDSAVYLCASSTRQGNLHFGNGTRLTVT.

The chain couples TRBV7-2 to TRBJ2-1; 11 nucleotides line up with TRBD2. Germline CDR1 is SGHTA and CDR2 is FQGNSA. J was trimmed by 7 bases and V by 0 bases; bases with no gene match: 2. The CDR3 runs 15 residues. The CDR3 DNA is TGTGCCAGCAGCTTAGCCTCTAGCGGGGGGAATGAGCAGTTCTTC. Its protein is CASSLASSGGNEQFF. The variable domain in full, completed from reference TRBV7-2 and TRBJ2-1, reads GAGVSQSPSNKVTEKGKDVELRCDPISGHTALYWYRQSLGQGLEFLIYFQGNSAPDKSGLPSDRFSAERTGGSVSTLTIQRTQQEDSAVYLCASSLASSGGNEQFFGPGTRLTVL.

V gene TRBV7-2 combines with J gene TRBJ2-7, with D possibly matching TRBD1 (6 bases). Germline CDR1 SGHTA, CDR2 FQGNSA. Trimming cost V 5 bases and J 4 bases, with 9 bases left between them. CDR3 length: 12 residues. Written as DNA, the CDR3 is TGTGCCAGCAGCACGACAGGATACGAGCAGTACTTC. This encodes CASSTTGYEQYF.

The chain joins TRBV6-6 to TRBJ1-1; D uncertain. Trimming shortened V by 4 bases and J by 8 bases, and 11 bases separated the two germline ends. In germline, CDR1 is MNHNY, CDR2 SVGAGI (reference sequence). The CDR3 runs to 12 residues. CDR3 loop: CASSSTAWEAFF. In DNA form, the CDR3 reads TGTGCCAGCAGTTCTACCGCGTGGGAAGCTTTCTTT.

This chain uses TRBV27 with TRBJ1-2; 8 nucleotides align to TRBD1. Germline V gene lookup returns CDR1 MNHEY and CDR2 SMNVEV (reference sequence). Losses at the gene ends were 3 bases for V and 4 bases for J; bases not matched to a gene: 4. The length of the CDR3 is 14 residues. The CDR3 is CASSFQGAGYGYTF. CDR3 DNA: TGTGCCAGCAGTTTCCAGGGGGCGGGCTATGGCTACACCTTC.